Below, 2 T cell receptor beta chains from the same sample are listed, as sequenced in a study of blood T cell repertoires in COVID-19. Using immunoSEQ multiplex PCR, the repertoire was profiled, and TCRdb retains in-frame clones only, with some absent. The sample carries around 130,000 clones, around 87% recorded once. The source material was peripheral blood. The origin of the receptors is a man between 65 and 85 years old with active COVID-19.

In its sample, this clone was seen once. The rearrangement links TRBV7-3 to TRBJ2-1; D ambiguous. This CDR3 has 15 amino acids. Trimming took off 6 bases at V and 0 bases at J, with 12 bases between the two ends. Germline V lookup: CDR1 SGHTA, CDR2 FQGTGA. The CDR3 reads CASSLAPSSYNEQFF. The CDR3, as DNA: TGTGCCAGCAGTTTAGCCCCTAGCTCCTACAATGAGCAGTTCTTC.

Concerning this clone itself: This sample also contains other DNA sequences that code for the same CDR3. This rearrangement joins TRBV7-9 to TRBJ1-2; D is unclear. The V end was cut by 1 base, the J end by 5 bases, with 5 bases between. Per the germline V gene, CDR1 is SEHNR and CDR2 is FQNEAQ (reference sequence). CDR3 length equals 12 residues. CDR3 sequence: CASSLGGYGYTF. The CDR3 DNA reads TGTGCCAGCAGCTTAGGCGGTTATGGCTACACCTTC.